Listed below are T cell receptor beta chains from one sample, sequenced in a study of blood T cell repertoires in COVID-19. Sequencing was performed with immunoSEQ multiplex PCR; in TCRdb, only in-frame clones are kept and a portion is missing. The sample has under 300,000 clones, about nine tenths seen once; the top ten hold 0.85% to 0.95%. The sequenced material came from peripheral blood. These receptors all come from a woman aged 40 to 50 who had recovered from COVID-19. CDR3s leave out the opening cysteine and the closing phenylalanine or tryptophan. Fields, in order: V gene, J gene, CDR3 protein.

V gene: TRBV19; J gene: TRBJ2-1; CDR3 protein: ASSASASSYNEQF
V gene: TRBV5-1; J gene: TRBJ2-5; CDR3 protein: ASSLGPRGAGAVETQY
V gene: TRBV30; J gene: TRBJ1-2; CDR3 protein: AWSRDSYGYT
V gene: TRBV6-1; J gene: TRBJ2-3; CDR3 protein: ASSAAGTSGLLSTDTQY
V gene: TRBV11-2; J gene: TRBJ2-1; CDR3 protein: ASSLPHPGDYNEQF
V gene: TRBV7-9; J gene: TRBJ2-7; CDR3 protein: ASSPPGTGYHEQY
V gene: TRBV11-1; J gene: TRBJ2-3; CDR3 protein: ASSSGTSGHTDTQY
V gene: TRBV28; J gene: TRBJ1-2; CDR3 protein: ASKAQGFGYGYT
V gene: TRBV7-9; J gene: TRBJ2-2; CDR3 protein: ASSPGLLLAGWNTGELF
V gene: TRBV30; J gene: TRBJ1-3; CDR3 protein: AWGDRYLSGNTIY
V gene: TRBV5-1; J gene: TRBJ2-1; CDR3 protein: ASSAGLAYNEQF
V gene: TRBV5-1; J gene: TRBJ2-2; CDR3 protein: ASSLGQTQGGELF
V gene: TRBV19; J gene: TRBJ1-4; CDR3 protein: ASSVTGVNEKLF
V gene: TRBV28; J gene: TRBJ2-7; CDR3 protein: ASSPRNEQY
V gene: TRBV2; J gene: TRBJ2-7; CDR3 protein: ASSVWASGEEQY
V gene: TRBV4-1; J gene: TRBJ2-1; CDR3 protein: ASSQEYQATYNEQF
V gene: TRBV7-9; J gene: TRBJ2-7; CDR3 protein: ASSPTGTSGSYTYEQY
V gene: TRBV21-1; J gene: TRBJ1-5; CDR3 protein: ASSKAALGAGNQPQH
V gene: TRBV14; J gene: TRBJ2-7; CDR3 protein: ASSQDLAGPNRH
V gene: TRBV6-1; J gene: TRBJ2-2; CDR3 protein: ASSEAYGGSNTGELF
V gene: TRBV6-5; J gene: TRBJ2-3; CDR3 protein: ASSYGSGGSTDTQY
V gene: TRBV13; J gene: TRBJ2-7; CDR3 protein: ASSFQASYEQY
V gene: TRBV6-5; J gene: TRBJ2-2; CDR3 protein: ASSSFAGGTGELF
V gene: TRBV3-1/TRBV3-2; J gene: TRBJ1-1; CDR3 protein: ASSQDLGQGVDAF
V gene: TRBV4-2; J gene: TRBJ2-3; CDR3 protein: ASSHQSAGTDTQY
V gene: TRBV18; J gene: TRBJ2-3; CDR3 protein: ASSPQAGTFTDTQY
V gene: TRBV6-1; J gene: TRBJ1-3; CDR3 protein: ASSEAPGTPRWNTIY
V gene: TRBV21-1; J gene: TRBJ2-5; CDR3 protein: ASSRTKLGETQY
V gene: TRBV19; J gene: TRBJ2-3; CDR3 protein: ASTPGLAGRTDTQY
V gene: TRBV10-3; J gene: TRBJ2-1; CDR3 protein: AITSGTSGSSEQF
V gene: TRBV2; J gene: TRBJ2-1; CDR3 protein: ASSSGRATSKYNEQF
V gene: TRBV19; J gene: TRBJ2-1; CDR3 protein: ASSIGREGHEQF
V gene: TRBV19; J gene: TRBJ1-5; CDR3 protein: ASRDRARSNQPQH
V gene: TRBV12-5; J gene: TRBJ2-1; CDR3 protein: ASGLFASGPEPYNEQF
V gene: TRBV7-9; J gene: TRBJ2-7; CDR3 protein: ASSLVDTAYEQY
V gene: TRBV2; J gene: TRBJ1-1; CDR3 protein: ASSEGVRNTEAF
V gene: TRBV6-5; J gene: TRBJ2-7; CDR3 protein: ASSRNTGPSYEQY
V gene: TRBV6-1; J gene: TRBJ2-3; CDR3 protein: ASSVNGLLTLSTDTQY
V gene: TRBV29-1; J gene: TRBJ2-7; CDR3 protein: SVVTAYEQY
V gene: TRBV19; J gene: TRBJ2-3; CDR3 protein: ASGLAGSDTQY
V gene: TRBV9; J gene: TRBJ2-5; CDR3 protein: ASSPIGLAGVGETQY